This T cell receptor beta chain derives from a study of OX40 agonist ivuxolimab in advanced cancers. Study-wide background: Of the patients, three showed partial responses, one with hepatocellular carcinoma and two with cutaneous melanoma. Study-wide results and limits: Some patients without response likewise showed low normalized clonal expansion. Specificity for antigen went undetermined in the expanded peripheral T cells. CD4+ T cells averaged fewer expanded clones than CD8+ T cells.

CDR1 is SGHDN and CDR2 is FVKESK in the germline V gene. With V trimmed by 2 bases and J by 3 bases, 6 bases remained unmatched. CDR3 length: 16 amino acids. Profiling relied on immunoSEQ multiplex PCR, and the TCRdb table lists in-frame clones only, not all of them. This sample has under 85,000 clones, with 90% to 95% found just once. Details on this clone: Antigen: not known.

The sample here was CD4+ or CD8+ T cells sorted from blood, taken in a trial of the OX40 agonist ivuxolimab. The J gene is TRBJ1-4, the V gene TRBV14, with 7 positions matching TRBD1. This TCR was sampled from an adult with an advanced solid tumor such as melanoma, head and neck, liver or kidney cancer. CDR3 region: CASSQSTGASNEKLFF. The CDR3 DNA follows: TGTGCCAGCAGCCAATCTACAGGGGCGTCTAATGAAAAACTGTTTTTT.